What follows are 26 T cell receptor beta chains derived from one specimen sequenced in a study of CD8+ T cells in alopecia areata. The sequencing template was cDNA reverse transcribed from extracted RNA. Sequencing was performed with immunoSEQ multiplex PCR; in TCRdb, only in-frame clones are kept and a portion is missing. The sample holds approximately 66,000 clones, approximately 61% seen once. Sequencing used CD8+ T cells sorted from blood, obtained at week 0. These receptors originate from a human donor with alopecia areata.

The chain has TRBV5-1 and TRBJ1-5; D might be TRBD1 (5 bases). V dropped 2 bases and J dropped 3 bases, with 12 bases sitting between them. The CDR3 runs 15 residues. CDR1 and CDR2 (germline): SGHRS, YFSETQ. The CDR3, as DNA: TGCGCCAGCAGCTTTGGAGGGGCAGCCAATCAGCCCCAGCATTTT. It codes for CASSFGGAANQPQHF. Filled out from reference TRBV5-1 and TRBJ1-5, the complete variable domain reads KAGVTQTPRYLIKTRGQQVTLSCSPISGHRSVSWYQQTPGQGLQFLFEYFSETQRNKGNFPGRFSGRQFSNSRSEMNVSTLELGDSALYLCASSFGGAANQPQHFGDGTRLSIL.

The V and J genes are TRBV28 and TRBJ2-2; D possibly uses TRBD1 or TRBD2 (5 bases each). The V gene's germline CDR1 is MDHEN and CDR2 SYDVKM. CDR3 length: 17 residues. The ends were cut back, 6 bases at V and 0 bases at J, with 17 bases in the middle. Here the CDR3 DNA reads TGTGCCAGCAGGCTCACTAGTGGGGGAACGAACACCGGGGAGCTGTTTTTT. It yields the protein CASRLTSGGTNTGELFF.

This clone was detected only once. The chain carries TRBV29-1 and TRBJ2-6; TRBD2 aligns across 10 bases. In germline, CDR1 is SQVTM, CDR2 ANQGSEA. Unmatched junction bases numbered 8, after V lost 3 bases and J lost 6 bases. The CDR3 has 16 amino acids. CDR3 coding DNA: TGCAGCGTTGAGGGGGGCCTAGCGGGAGAGGCCAACGTCCTGACTTTC. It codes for CSVEGGLAGEANVLTF.

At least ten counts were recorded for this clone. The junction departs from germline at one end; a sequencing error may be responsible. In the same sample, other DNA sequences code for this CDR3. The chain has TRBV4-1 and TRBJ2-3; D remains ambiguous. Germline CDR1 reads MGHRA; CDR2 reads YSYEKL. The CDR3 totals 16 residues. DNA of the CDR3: TGTGCCAGCAGCCAAGACCCGACAAGCCCCACAGATACGCAGTATTTT. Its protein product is CASSQDPTSPTDTQYF.

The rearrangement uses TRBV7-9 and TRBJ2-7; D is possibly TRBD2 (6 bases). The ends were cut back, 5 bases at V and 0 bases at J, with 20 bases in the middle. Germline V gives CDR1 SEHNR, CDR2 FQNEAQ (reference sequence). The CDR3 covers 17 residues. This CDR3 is CASSLSYSRLDSYEQYF. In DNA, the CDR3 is TGTGCCAGCAGCCTCTCCTATTCTAGACTAGACTCCTACGAGCAGTACTTC.

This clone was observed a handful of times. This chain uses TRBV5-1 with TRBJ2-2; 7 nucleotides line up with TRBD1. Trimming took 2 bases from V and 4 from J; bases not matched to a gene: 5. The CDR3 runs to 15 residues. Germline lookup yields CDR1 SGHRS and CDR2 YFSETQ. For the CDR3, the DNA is TGCGCCAGCAGCTTATGGGACAGTTTCACCGGGGAGCTGTTTTTT. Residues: CASSLWDSFTGELFF.

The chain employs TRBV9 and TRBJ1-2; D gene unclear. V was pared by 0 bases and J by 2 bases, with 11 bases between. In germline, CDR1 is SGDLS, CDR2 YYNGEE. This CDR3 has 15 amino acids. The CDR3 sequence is CASSVEGAENYGYTF. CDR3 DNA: TGTGCCAGCAGCGTAGAGGGCGCGGAGAACTATGGCTACACCTTC. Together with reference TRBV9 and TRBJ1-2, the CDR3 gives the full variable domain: DSGVTQTPKHLITATGQRVTLRCSPRSGDLSVYWYQQSLDQGLQFLIQYYNGEERAKGNILERFSAQQFPDLHSELNLSSLELGDSALYFCASSVEGAENYGYTFGSGTRLTVV.

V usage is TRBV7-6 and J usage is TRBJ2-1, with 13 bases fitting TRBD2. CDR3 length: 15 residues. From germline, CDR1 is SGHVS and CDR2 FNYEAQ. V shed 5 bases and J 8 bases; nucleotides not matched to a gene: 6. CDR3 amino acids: CASSPEGLAGHEQFF. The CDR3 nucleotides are TGTGCCAGCAGCCCAGAGGGACTAGCGGGGCATGAGCAGTTCTTC.

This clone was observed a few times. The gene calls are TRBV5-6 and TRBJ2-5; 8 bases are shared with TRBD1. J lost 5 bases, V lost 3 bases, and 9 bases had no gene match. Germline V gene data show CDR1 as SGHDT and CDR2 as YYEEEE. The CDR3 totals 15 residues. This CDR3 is CASSSRDRKLETQYF. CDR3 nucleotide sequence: TGTGCCAGCAGCTCCCGGGACAGGAAGTTGGAGACCCAGTACTTC.

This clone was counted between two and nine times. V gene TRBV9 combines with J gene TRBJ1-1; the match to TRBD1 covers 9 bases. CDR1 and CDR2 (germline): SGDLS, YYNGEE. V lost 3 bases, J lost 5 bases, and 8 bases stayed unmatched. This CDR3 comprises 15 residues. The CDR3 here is CASSATGTGRTEAFF. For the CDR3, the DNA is TGTGCCAGCAGCGCTACCGGGACAGGGAGGACTGAAGCTTTCTTT.

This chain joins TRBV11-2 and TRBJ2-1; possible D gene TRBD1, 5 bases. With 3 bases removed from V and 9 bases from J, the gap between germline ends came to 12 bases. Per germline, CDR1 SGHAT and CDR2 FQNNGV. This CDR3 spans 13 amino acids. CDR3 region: CASSFNPTGEQFF. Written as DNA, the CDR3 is TGTGCCAGCAGCTTCAACCCTACAGGTGAGCAGTTCTTC. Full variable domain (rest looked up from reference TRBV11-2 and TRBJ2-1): EAGVAQSPRYKIIEKRQSVAFWCNPISGHATLYWYQQILGQGPKLLIQFQNNGVVDDSQLPKDRFSAERLKGVDSTLKIQPAKLEDSAVYLCASSFNPTGEQFFGPGTRLTVL.

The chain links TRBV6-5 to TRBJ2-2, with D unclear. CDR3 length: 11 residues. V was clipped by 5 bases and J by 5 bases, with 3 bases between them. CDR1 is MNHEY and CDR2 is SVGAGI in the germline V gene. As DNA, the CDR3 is TGTGCCAGCAGTACTACCGGGGAGCTGTTTTTT. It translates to CASSTTGELFF.

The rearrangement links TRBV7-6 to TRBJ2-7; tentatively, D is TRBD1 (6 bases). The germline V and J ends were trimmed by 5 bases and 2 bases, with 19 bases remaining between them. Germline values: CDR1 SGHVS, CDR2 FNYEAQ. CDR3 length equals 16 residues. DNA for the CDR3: TGTGCCAGCAGCCCTAGCACGGGACACCCAGCCTACGAGCAGTACTTC. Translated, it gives CASSPSTGHPAYEQYF. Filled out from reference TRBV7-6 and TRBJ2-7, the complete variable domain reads GAGVSQSPRYKVTKRGQDVALRCDPISGHVSLYWYRQALGQGPEFLTYFNYEAQQDKSGLPNDRFSAERPEGSISTLTIQRTEQRDSAMYRCASSPSTGHPAYEQYFGPGTRLTVT.

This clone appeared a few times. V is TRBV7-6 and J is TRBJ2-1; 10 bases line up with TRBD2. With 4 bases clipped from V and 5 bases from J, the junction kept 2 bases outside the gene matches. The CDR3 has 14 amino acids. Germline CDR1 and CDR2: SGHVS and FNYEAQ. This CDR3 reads CASSSAGGHNEQFF. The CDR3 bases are TGTGCCAGCAGCTCAGCGGGAGGGCACAATGAGCAGTTCTTC.

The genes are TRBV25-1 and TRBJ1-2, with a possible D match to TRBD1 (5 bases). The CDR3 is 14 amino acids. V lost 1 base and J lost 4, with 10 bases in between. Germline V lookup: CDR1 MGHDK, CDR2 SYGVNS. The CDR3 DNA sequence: TGTGCCAGCAGTGAATGGGGGGGTGGCTATGGCTACACCTTC. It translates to CASSEWGGGYGYTF.

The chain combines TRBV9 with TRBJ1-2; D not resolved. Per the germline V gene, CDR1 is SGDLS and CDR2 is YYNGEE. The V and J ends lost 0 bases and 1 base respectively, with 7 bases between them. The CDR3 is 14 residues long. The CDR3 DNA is TGTGCCAGCAGCGTAGGAGGCAGTAACTATGGCTACACCTTC. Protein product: CASSVGGSNYGYTF.

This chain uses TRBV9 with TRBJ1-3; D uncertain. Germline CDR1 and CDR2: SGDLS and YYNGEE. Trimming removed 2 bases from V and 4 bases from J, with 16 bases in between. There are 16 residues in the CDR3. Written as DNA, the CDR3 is TGTGCCAGCAGCGTTAGTGGAGAAGCTGGGGGAAACACCATATATTTT. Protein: CASSVSGEAGGNTIYF.

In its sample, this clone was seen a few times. For the CDR3, the DNA is TGCGCCAGCAGCCAAGCGGTGGGAAGATCAGATGATAACTATGGCTACACCTTC. Translation gives CASSQAVGRSDDNYGYTF. This chain uses TRBV4-3 with TRBJ1-2; D is unresolved. The CDR3 has 18 amino acids. From germline, CDR1 is LGHNA and CDR2 YSLEER. V was clipped by 1 base and J by 1 base, with 19 bases between them.

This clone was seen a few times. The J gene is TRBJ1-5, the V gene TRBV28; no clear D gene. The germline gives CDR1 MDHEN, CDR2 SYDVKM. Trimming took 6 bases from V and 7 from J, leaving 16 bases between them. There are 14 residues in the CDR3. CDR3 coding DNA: TGTGCCAGCAGCCTAATCGGGGATAGCCAGCCCCAGCATTTT. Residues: CASSLIGDSQPQHF.

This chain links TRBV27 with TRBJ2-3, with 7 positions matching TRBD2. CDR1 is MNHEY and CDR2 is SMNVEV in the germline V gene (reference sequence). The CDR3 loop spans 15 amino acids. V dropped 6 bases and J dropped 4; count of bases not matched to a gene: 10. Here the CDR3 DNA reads TGTGCCAGCAGACAAATCATGGCGGGGGCAGATACGCAGTATTTT. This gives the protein CASRQIMAGADTQYF.

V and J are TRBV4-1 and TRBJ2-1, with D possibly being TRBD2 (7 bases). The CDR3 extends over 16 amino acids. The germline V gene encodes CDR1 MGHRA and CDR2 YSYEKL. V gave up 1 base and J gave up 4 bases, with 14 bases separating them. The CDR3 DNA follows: TGCGCCAGCAGCCAAGCCGTGGGGGGGCGGTACAATGAGCAGTTCTTC. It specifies CASSQAVGGRYNEQFF.

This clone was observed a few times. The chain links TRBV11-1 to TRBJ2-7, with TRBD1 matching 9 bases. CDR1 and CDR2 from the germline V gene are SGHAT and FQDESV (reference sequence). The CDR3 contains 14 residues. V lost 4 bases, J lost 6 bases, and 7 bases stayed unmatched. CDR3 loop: CASSSGTGLIEQYF. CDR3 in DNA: TGTGCCAGCAGCTCGGGGACAGGGTTAATCGAGCAGTACTTC.

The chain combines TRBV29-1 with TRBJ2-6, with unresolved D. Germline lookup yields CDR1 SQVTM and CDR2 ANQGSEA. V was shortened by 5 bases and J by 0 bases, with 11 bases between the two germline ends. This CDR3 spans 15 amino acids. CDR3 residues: CSVPILASGANVLTF. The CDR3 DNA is TGCAGCGTTCCAATTCTCGCCTCTGGGGCCAACGTCCTGACTTTC.

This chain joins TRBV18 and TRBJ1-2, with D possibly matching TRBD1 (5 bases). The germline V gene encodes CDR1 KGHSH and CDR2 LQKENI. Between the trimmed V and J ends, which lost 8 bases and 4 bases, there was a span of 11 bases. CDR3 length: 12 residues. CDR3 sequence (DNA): TGTGCCAGCCGGGACTCAGGCTATGGCTACACCTTC. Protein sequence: CASRDSGYGYTF.

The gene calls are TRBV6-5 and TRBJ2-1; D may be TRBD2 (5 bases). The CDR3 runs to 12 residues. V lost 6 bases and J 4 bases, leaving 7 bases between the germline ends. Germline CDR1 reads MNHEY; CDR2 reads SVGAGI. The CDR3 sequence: CASRSGYNEQFF. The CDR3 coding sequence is TGTGCCAGCAGGAGCGGTTACAATGAGCAGTTCTTC.

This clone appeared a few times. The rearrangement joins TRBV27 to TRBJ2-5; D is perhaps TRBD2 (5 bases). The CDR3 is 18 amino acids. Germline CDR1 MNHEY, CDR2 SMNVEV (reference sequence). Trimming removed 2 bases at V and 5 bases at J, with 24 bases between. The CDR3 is CASSLESPGGGMGETQYF. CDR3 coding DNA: TGTGCCAGCAGTTTAGAGTCCCCCGGTGGAGGAATGGGGGAGACCCAGTACTTC.